The 20 T cell receptor beta chains given below trace back to one sample, sequenced in a study of PD-1 blockade in classical Hodgkin lymphoma. Profiled with immunoSEQ multiplex PCR; TCRdb holds only in-frame clones, not every one. The table shows about 23,000 clones, with 71% occurring only once. Autologous stem cell transplantation was followed by relapse in every patient, and brentuximab vedotin exposure varied. This specimen consisted of peripheral blood mononuclear cells (PBMCs), obtained at baseline. All receptors derive from a human donor with classical Hodgkin lymphoma.

With respect to this clone: The sample carries other DNA sequences with the same CDR3. The rearrangement links TRBV6-5 to TRBJ1-3; D not resolved. The CDR3 covers 14 residues. From germline, CDR1 is MNHEY and CDR2 SVGAGI. V lost 2 bases and J 2 bases, leaving 7 bases between the germline ends. The CDR3 DNA reads as TGTGCCAGCAGTTACACGCACACTGGAAACACCATATATTTT. It encodes CASSYTHTGNTIYF.

The chain combines TRBV28 with TRBJ2-7, with 10 nucleotides matching TRBD2. The CDR3 loop spans 15 amino acids. V shed 5 bases, J shed 6 bases, and the junction held 10 bases outside the gene matches. Germline V gene data show CDR1 as MDHEN and CDR2 as SYDVKM. The CDR3 nucleotides are TGTGCCAGCAGTCCCAGACTAGCGGGTAGTGGCGAGCAGTACTTC. Translating it yields CASSPRLAGSGEQYF.

In its sample, this clone was seen a few times. Germline is not matched at one junction end, which may reflect a read error. The V gene is TRBV10-3, the J gene TRBJ1-1, with no clear D. Germline values: CDR1 ENHRY, CDR2 SYGVKD. The CDR3 has 15 amino acids. The CDR3: CAISGSNGENAEAFF. CDR3 DNA sequence: TGTGCCATCAGTGGGTCTAATGGGGAGAACGCTGAAGCTTTCTTT.

V and J are TRBV25-1 and TRBJ1-1; D is uncertain. The V end was cut by 3 bases, the J end by 0 bases, with 5 bases between. Germline V gene sequence: CDR1 MGHDK, CDR2 SYGVNS. This CDR3 has 13 residues. CDR3 residues: CASSEELNTEAFF. The CDR3 nucleotides are TGTGCCAGCAGTGAGGAACTGAACACTGAAGCTTTCTTT.

The V gene is TRBV7-2, the J gene TRBJ1-6; no reliable D call. Germline lookup yields CDR1 SGHTA and CDR2 FQGNSA. V lost 10 bases to trimming and J lost 0 bases, with 13 bases between them. CDR3 size: 15 residues. This CDR3 is CAIQRGVSYNSPLHF. The CDR3 coding sequence is TGTGCCATCCAACGGGGAGTCTCCTATAATTCACCCCTCCACTTT.

The chain couples TRBV29-1 to TRBJ2-1, with a tentative D call TRBD2 (6 bases). The V gene lost 7 bases and the J gene lost 6 bases, with 10 bases spanning the gap. There are 11 residues in the CDR3. Germline lookup yields CDR1 SQVTM and CDR2 ANQGSEA. CDR3 sequence reads: CSAGGSNEQFF. CDR3 coding DNA: TGCAGCGCCGGGGGATCCAATGAGCAGTTCTTC.

V usage is TRBV5-4 and J usage is TRBJ1-4, with TRBD1 matching over 9 bases. V lost 4 bases and J lost 7; bases outside the gene matches: 14. The CDR3 spans 17 residues. Per the germline V gene, CDR1 is SGHNT and CDR2 is YYREEE (reference sequence). The CDR3 DNA reads TGTGCCAGCAGCCAAAAATCAGGGACAGGGTTTGGTGAAAAACTGTTTTTT. It specifies CASSQKSGTGFGEKLFF.

The V gene is TRBV30, the J gene TRBJ2-7, with 10 nucleotides matching TRBD1. The V segment lost 3 bases and the J segment 3 bases; nucleotides outside the gene matches: 2. The CDR3 is 13 residues long. CDR1 and CDR2 from the germline V gene are GTSNPN and SVGIG (reference sequence). CDR3 sequence reads: CAWRWDRGYEQYF. The CDR3 nucleotides read TGTGCCTGGAGATGGGACAGGGGCTACGAGCAGTACTTC.

The rearrangement joins TRBV5-5 to TRBJ1-5, with 7 bases lining up with TRBD1. V was clipped by 3 bases and J by 0 bases; unmatched bases: 6. Germline V gives CDR1 SGHKS, CDR2 YYEKEE (reference sequence). This CDR3 is built from 16 residues. CDR3 residues: CASSSTGPNSNQPQHF. For the CDR3, the DNA is TGTGCCAGCAGCTCGACAGGGCCGAATAGCAATCAGCCCCAGCATTTT.

The V call is TRBV19, the J call TRBJ1-3; possibly TRBD1 for D (6 bases). In germline, CDR1 is LNHDA, CDR2 SQIVND (reference sequence). The V gene lost 3 bases and the J gene lost 0 bases, with 12 bases spanning the gap. This CDR3 has 16 amino acids. The CDR3 DNA sequence: TGTGCCAGTAGTATGTTACGGGGGGCCTCTGGAAACACCATATATTTT. Its translation is CASSMLRGASGNTIYF.

Comment on this clone: The junction shows a germline mismatch at one end, possibly a read error. The chain recombines TRBV7-9 with TRBJ1-2, with 8 bases aligning to TRBD1. The CDR3 sequence is 13 residues long. Germline V CDR1 and CDR2: SEHNR, FQNEAQ (reference sequence). The CDR3 is CASSRPAGTGGAF. CDR3 coding DNA: TGTGCCAGCAGCCGACCGGCGGGAACAGGGGGGGCCTTC.

The V and J genes are TRBV5-1 and TRBJ2-7; D is perhaps TRBD2 (5 bases). CDR1 and CDR2 from the germline V gene are SGHRS and YFSETQ. V was pared by 0 bases and J by 0 bases, with 7 bases between. CDR3 length: 14 residues. CDR3 amino acids: CASSLDGSSYEQYV. In DNA form, the CDR3 reads TGCGCCAGCAGCTTGGATGGGAGCTCCTACGAGCAGTACGTC.

The chain joins TRBV5-1 to TRBJ1-4, with no clear D. The CDR3 is 16 residues long. Trimming removed 3 bases from V and 6 bases from J, with 18 bases in between. Germline V gene sequence: CDR1 SGHRS, CDR2 YFSETQ. Here the CDR3 DNA reads TGCGCCAGCAGCTCTGGACTCTTATACCGGGATGAAAAACTGTTTTTT. Residues: CASSSGLLYRDEKLFF. The full variable domain, completed using reference TRBV5-1 and TRBJ1-4, is KAGVTQTPRYLIKTRGQQVTLSCSPISGHRSVSWYQQTPGQGLQFLFEYFSETQRNKGNFPGRFSGRQFSNSRSEMNVSTLELGDSALYLCASSSGLLYRDEKLFFGSGTQLSVL.

This sequence joins TRBV7-2 and TRBJ1-3; D gene uncertain. Per germline, CDR1 SGHTA and CDR2 FQGNSA. V was clipped by 7 bases and J by 0 bases, with 13 bases between them. The CDR3 totals 15 residues. The CDR3 DNA follows: TGTGCCAGCACCGAGCCTTCGTACTCTGGAAACACCATATATTTT. It translates to CASTEPSYSGNTIYF.

V usage is TRBV5-8 and J usage is TRBJ2-4; possibly TRBD1 or TRBD2 for D (5 bases each). Germline lookup yields CDR1 SGHTS and CDR2 YDEGEE. The CDR3 length is 13 residues. Trimming left V 7 bases short and J 11 bases short, with 19 bases between. As DNA, the CDR3 is TGTGCCAGCTTGCCGGGACCGCTAAGCGTTCAGTACTTC. Translating gives CASLPGPLSVQYF.

This rearrangement joins TRBV6-6 to TRBJ2-7; D is uncertain. The CDR3 has 14 amino acids. V was cut by 4 bases and J by 3 bases, with 13 bases left in between. Germline CDR1 and CDR2: MNHNY and SVGAGI (reference sequence). Here the CDR3 reads CASSFSLLNYEQYF. The CDR3, as DNA: TGTGCCAGCAGTTTTAGTCTATTAAACTACGAGCAGTACTTC.

V is TRBV2 and J is TRBJ1-1, with D uncertain. Trimming cost V 6 bases and J 0 bases, with 8 bases left between them. Germline V CDR1 and CDR2: SNHLY, FYNNEI. The CDR3 extends over 13 amino acids. CDR3 protein: CASSYAMNTEAFF. The CDR3 DNA sequence: TGTGCCAGCAGCTATGCAATGAACACTGAAGCTTTCTTT. Supplemented by reference TRBV2 and TRBJ1-1, the full variable domain reads EPEVTQTPSHQVTQMGQEVILRCVPISNHLYFYWYRQILGQKVEFLVSFYNNEISEKSEIFDDQFSVERPDGSNFTLKIRSTKLEDSAMYFCASSYAMNTEAFFGQGTRLTVV.

The genes are TRBV19 and TRBJ2-5, with D unclear. The V and J ends lost 8 bases and 5 bases respectively, with 12 bases between them. Germline-derived CDR1 and CDR2 are LNHDA and SQIVND (reference sequence). The CDR3 runs to 12 residues. The CDR3 loop reads CASSDVLETQYF. The CDR3, as DNA: TGTGCCAGTTCGGATGTTTTGGAGACCCAGTACTTC.

The chain carries TRBV19 and TRBJ1-1, with D possibly TRBD1 on 5 matching bases. From germline, CDR1 is LNHDA and CDR2 SQIVND (reference sequence). V was pared by 7 bases and J by 4 bases, with 19 bases between. CDR3 length: 15 residues. CDR3 protein: CASIALLGGGTEAFF. CDR3 sequence (DNA): TGTGCCAGTATCGCTCTTCTCGGCGGGGGCACTGAAGCTTTCTTT.

This rearrangement joins TRBV5-1 to TRBJ1-1, with a tentative D call TRBD1 (6 bases). Trimming took 5 bases from V and 7 from J, leaving 15 bases between them. The CDR3 is 13 amino acids. CDR1 and CDR2 from the germline V gene are SGHRS and YFSETQ. This CDR3 reads CASRSDRSREAFF. DNA of the CDR3: TGCGCCAGCAGATCTGACAGGTCCCGTGAAGCTTTCTTT.